This is a list of T cell receptor beta chains from one sample in a study of OX40 agonist ivuxolimab in advanced cancers. Measured with immunoSEQ multiplex PCR; TCRdb has only the in-frame clones, and not every one. Of over 55,000 clones listed, 65% to 90% were seen once; the top ten hold less than 0.6%. Specimen: CD4+ or CD8+ T cells sorted from blood, collected in a trial of the OX40 agonist ivuxolimab. The receptor source for this set is an adult with an advanced solid tumor such as melanoma, head and neck, liver or kidney cancer. The CDR3 runs from the conserved cysteine through the conserved F or W. Size values are once, few and many counts, or a class for expanded clones, and some rows have none.

.	TRBV9	TRBJ1-2	CASSGGTGAYGYTF
.	TRBV7-2	TRBJ1-1	CASSTGGQWSTEAFF
.	TRBV6-5	TRBJ1-6	CASRDRGGSGSPLHF
.	TRBV5-4	TRBJ2-1	CASSSGGLAGGDYNEQFF
.	TRBV7-2	TRBJ2-3	CASSPLAGGSTDTQYF
.	TRBV27	TRBJ1-4	CASSPGTGGARAEKLFF
once	TRBV2	TRBJ2-1	CASSEATSGTNEQFF
.	TRBV4-3	TRBJ2-7	CASSTGTSGDYEQYF
.	TRBV7-7	TRBJ1-1	CASFLRQTMNTEAFF
.	TRBV21-1	TRBJ2-3	CASQGTSGFSTDTQYF
.	TRBV4-3	TRBJ2-1	CASSQDSIPNNEQFF
.	TRBV18	TRBJ2-1	CASSRDRGKSYNEQFF
once	TRBV9	TRBJ2-1	CASSTLAGYEQFF
.	TRBV4-3	TRBJ2-1	CASSQDPPSGRPNEQFF
.	TRBV7-6	TRBJ2-3	CASSLAVGLGTDTQYF
once	TRBV5-4	TRBJ2-1	CASRLAGEINEQFF
.	TRBV5-7	TRBJ2-1	CASSVDLAGRPGGYNEQFF
.	TRBV28	TRBJ2-7	CASSFSVDLRDYEQYF
.	TRBV28	TRBJ1-2	CASRPYGTDYGYTF
.	TRBV2	TRBJ2-7	CASQGQSRWYF
.	TRBV15	TRBJ2-2	CATSRRTTGELFF
.	TRBV4-3	TRBJ1-2	CASSQEAYYGYTF
.	TRBV5-5	TRBJ2-3	CASTAHPLGGEDTQYF
.	TRBV14	TRBJ1-4	CASSLGGEKLFF
.	TRBV2	TRBJ2-5	CASSRGQGETQYF
.	TRBV6-1	TRBJ1-1	CASKRDRSNAEAFF
.	TRBV30	TRBJ1-1	CAWNGNVNTEAFF
.	TRBV11-2	TRBJ1-1	CASSQWGTGETEAFF
.	TRBV6-6	TRBJ2-7	CASTGESSYEQYF
.	TRBV10-2	TRBJ1-2	CASSERLDGYTF
.	TRBV29-1	TRBJ2-7	CSVPPSPDRYTYEQYF
.	TRBV27	TRBJ1-6	CASSLRSPQITDLNSPLHF
.	TRBV28	TRBJ2-7	CASSPHVGVGLAPYF
.	TRBV6-1	TRBJ2-5	CASAGGLAGETQYF
few	TRBV7-2	TRBJ2-3	CASSQTGVGSDTQYF
.	TRBV28	TRBJ1-6	CASSSGQEYSPLHF